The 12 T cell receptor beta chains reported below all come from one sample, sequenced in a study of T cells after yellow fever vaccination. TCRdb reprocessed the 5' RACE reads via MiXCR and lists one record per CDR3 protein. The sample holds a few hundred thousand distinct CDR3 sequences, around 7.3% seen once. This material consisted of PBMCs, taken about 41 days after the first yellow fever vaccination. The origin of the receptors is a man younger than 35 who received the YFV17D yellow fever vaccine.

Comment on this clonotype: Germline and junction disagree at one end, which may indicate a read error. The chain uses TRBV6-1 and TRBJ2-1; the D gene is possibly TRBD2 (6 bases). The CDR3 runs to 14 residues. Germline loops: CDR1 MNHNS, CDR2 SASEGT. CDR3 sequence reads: CTSNPYAGSGEQFF. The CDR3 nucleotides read TGTACCAGCAATCCCTATGCGGGGTCAGGGGAGCAGTTCTTC.

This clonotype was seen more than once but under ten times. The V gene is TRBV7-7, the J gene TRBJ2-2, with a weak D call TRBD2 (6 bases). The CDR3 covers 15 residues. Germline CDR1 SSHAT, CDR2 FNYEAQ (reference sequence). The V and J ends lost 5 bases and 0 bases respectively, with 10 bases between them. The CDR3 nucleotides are TGTGCCAGCAGCGCGGGAATAGCGAACACCGGGGAGCTGTTTTTT. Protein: CASSAGIANTGELFF.

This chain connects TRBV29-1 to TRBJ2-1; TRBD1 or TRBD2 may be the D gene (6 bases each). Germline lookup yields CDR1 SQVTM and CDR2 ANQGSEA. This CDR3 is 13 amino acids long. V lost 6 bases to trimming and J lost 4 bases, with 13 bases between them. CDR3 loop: CSVGGGFYNEQFF. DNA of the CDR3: TGCAGCGTGGGGGGCGGGTTTTACAATGAGCAGTTCTTC.

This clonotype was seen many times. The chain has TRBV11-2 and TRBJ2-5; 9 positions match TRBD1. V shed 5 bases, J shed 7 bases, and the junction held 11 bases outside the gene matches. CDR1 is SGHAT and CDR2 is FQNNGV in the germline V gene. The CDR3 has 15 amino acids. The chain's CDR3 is CASSITQGAGGTQYF. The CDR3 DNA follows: TGTGCCAGCAGCATCACACAGGGGGCCGGGGGGACCCAGTACTTC.

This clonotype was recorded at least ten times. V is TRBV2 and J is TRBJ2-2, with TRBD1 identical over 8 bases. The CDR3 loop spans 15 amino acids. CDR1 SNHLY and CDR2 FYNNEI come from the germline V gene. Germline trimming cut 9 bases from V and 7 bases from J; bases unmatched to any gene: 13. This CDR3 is CASSRQGPRVGELFF. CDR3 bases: TGTGCCAGTTCGCGACAGGGGCCAAGGGTCGGGGAGCTGTTTTTT.

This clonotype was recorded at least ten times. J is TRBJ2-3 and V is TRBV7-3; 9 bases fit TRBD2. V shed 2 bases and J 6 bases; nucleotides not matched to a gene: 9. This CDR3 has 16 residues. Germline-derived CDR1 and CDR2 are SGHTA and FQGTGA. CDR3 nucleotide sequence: TGTGCCAGCAGCTTAGCGTCCAGCGGGGGGCTGGATACGCAGTATTTT. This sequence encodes CASSLASSGGLDTQYF. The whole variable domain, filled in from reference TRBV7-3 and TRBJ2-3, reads GAGVSQTPSNKVTEKGKYVELRCDPISGHTALYWYRQSLGQGPEFLIYFQGTGAADDSGLPNDRFFAVRPEGSVSTLKIQRTERGDSAVYLCASSLASSGGLDTQYFGPGTRLTVL.

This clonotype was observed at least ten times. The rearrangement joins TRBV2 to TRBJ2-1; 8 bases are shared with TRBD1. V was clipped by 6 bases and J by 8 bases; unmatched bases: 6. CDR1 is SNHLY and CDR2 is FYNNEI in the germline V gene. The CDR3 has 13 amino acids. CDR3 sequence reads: CASRNGQGHEQFF. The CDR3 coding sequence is TGTGCCAGCAGGAACGGACAGGGCCATGAGCAGTTCTTC.

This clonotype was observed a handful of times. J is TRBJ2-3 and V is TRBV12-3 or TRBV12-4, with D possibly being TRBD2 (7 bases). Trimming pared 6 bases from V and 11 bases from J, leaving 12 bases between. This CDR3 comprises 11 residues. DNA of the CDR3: TGTGCCAGCAGCCTAGGGGGGGGGCAGTATTTT. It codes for CASSLGGGQYF.

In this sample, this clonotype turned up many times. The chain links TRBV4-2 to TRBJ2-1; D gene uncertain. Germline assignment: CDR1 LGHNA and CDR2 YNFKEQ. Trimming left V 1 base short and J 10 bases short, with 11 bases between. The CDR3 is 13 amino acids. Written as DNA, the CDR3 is TGTGCCAGCAGCCAAGGAACACTTGGAGAGCAGTTCTTC. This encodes CASSQGTLGEQFF.

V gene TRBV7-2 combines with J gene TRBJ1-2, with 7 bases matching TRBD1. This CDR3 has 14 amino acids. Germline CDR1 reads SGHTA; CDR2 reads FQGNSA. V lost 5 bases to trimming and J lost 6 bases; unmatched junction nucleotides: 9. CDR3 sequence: CASSLRLTGNGYTF. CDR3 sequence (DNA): TGTGCCAGCAGCCTCCGATTGACAGGGAATGGCTACACCTTC.

The CDR3 is CASSQALGTTQETQYF. The CDR3, as DNA: TGTGCCAGCAGCCAAGCTTTGGGGACCACCCAAGAGACCCAGTACTTC. The chain joins TRBV4-2 to TRBJ2-5; D is possibly TRBD1 or TRBD2 (5 bases each). Trimming shortened V by 1 base and J by 1 base, and 13 bases separated the two germline ends. CDR1 is LGHNA and CDR2 is YNFKEQ in the germline V gene. The CDR3 covers 16 residues.

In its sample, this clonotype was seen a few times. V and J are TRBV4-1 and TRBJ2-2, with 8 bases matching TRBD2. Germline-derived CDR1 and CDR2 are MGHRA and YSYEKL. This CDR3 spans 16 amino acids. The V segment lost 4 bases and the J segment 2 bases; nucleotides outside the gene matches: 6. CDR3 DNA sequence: TGCGCCAGCAGCCCTTTTAGCGGGGTAAACACCGGGGAGCTGTTTTTT. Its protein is CASSPFSGVNTGELFF.